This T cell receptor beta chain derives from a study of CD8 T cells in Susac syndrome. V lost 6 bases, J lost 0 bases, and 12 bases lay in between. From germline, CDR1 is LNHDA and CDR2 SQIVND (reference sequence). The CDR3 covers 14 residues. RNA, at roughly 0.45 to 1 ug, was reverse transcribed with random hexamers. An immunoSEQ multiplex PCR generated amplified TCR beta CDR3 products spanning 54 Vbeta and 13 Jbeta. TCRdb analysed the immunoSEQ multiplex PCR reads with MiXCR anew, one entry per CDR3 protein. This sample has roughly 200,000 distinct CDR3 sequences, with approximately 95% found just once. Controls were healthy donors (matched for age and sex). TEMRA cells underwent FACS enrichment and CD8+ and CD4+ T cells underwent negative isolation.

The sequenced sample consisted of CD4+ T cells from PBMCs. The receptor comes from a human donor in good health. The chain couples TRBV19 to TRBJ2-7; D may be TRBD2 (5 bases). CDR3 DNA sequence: TGTGCCAGTAGAAGACGGGATGTCTCCTACGAGCAGTACTTC. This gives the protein CASRRRDVSYEQYF. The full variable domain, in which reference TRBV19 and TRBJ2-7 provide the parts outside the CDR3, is DGGITQSPKYLFRKEGQNVTLSCEQNLNHDAMYWYRQDPGQGLRLIYYSQIVNDFQKGDIAEGYSVSREKKESFPLTVTSAQKNPTAFYLCASRRRDVSYEQYFGPGTRLTVT.